Listed below are T cell receptor beta chains from one sample, sequenced in a study of shared clonotypes between healthy human individuals. Measured with immunoSEQ multiplex PCR; TCRdb has only the in-frame clones, and not every one. In the table there are hundreds of thousands of clones, about 74% of which are singletons. Sample: memory CD4+ T cells sorted from blood. The receptors stem from a woman aged 30 to 39 in good health. Each CDR3 is given with its conserved first and last residue. A D gene is named only where the DNA matches it firmly. Not all rows give a size; the values are once, few, many and, for expanded clones, a class.

j_call v_call d_call clone_size cdr3_aa cdr3_nt
TRBJ1-5 TRBV5-1 NA few CASSLGDLPNQPQHF TGCGCCAGCAGCTTAGGGGACCTCCCTAATCAGCCCCAGCATTTT
TRBJ2-1 TRBV28 NA NA CASIASTGSNEQFF TGTGCCAGCATCGCAAGCACGGGGAGCAATGAGCAGTTCTTC
TRBJ2-7 TRBV19 NA NA CASSMGKGLPHEQYF TGTGCCAGTAGTATGGGGAAAGGGCTTCCCCACGAGCAGTACTTC
TRBJ1-2 TRBV7-9 TRBD1 NA CASSLALGQGNGYTF TGTGCCAGCAGCTTAGCATTGGGACAGGGAAATGGCTACACCTTC
TRBJ1-5 TRBV19 NA NA CATSPADSNRPQHF TGTGCCACCTCACCAGCAGATAGCAATCGGCCCCAGCATTTT
TRBJ2-7 TRBV2 NA NA CASSIPDSSYEQYF TGTGCCAGCAGTATACCTGACTCCTCCTACGAGCAGTACTTC
TRBJ2-7 TRBV19 TRBD1 NA CASTPAHTGTGHYEQYF TGTGCCAGTACTCCGGCCCATACCGGGACAGGGCACTACGAGCAGTACTTC
TRBJ2-7 TRBV28 NA NA CASSSPQGYVNEQYF TGTGCCAGCAGTTCCCCGCAGGGGTACGTCAACGAGCAGTACTTC
TRBJ2-7 TRBV28 TRBD1 NA CASSSTSTGQSYEQYF TGTGCCAGCAGTTCAACTTCTACGGGACAGTCCTACGAGCAGTACTTC
TRBJ2-1 TRBV2 TRBD2 NA CASSDGTSGLSEQFF TGTGCCAGCAGTGACGGGACTAGCGGGCTCAGTGAGCAGTTCTTC
TRBJ2-1 TRBV19 NA NA CATAKSEQFF TGTGCCACCGCCAAGAGTGAGCAGTTCTTC
TRBJ2-2 TRBV18 TRBD2 NA CASSPPGGDTGELFF TGTGCCAGCTCACCACCGGGAGGGGACACCGGGGAGCTGTTTTTT